These 27 T cell receptor beta chains came from one sample sequenced in a study of OX40 agonist ivuxolimab in advanced cancers. Libraries were prepared by immunoSEQ multiplex PCR; TCRdb keeps only in-frame clonotypes and omits some of them. The sample yields roughly 61,000 clones, about nine tenths seen once. The sequences come from CD4+ or CD8+ T cells sorted from blood, collected in a trial of the OX40 agonist ivuxolimab. The source of these receptors is an adult with an advanced solid tumor such as melanoma, head and neck, liver or kidney cancer.

This chain links TRBV6-1 with TRBJ1-3, with TRBD1 as a possible D gene (6 bases). Looked up from germline, CDR1 is MNHNS and CDR2 is SASEGT. The CDR3 is 12 residues long. V was clipped by 10 bases and J by 2 bases, with 9 bases between them. CDR3 loop: CATRGPGNTIYF. The CDR3 DNA reads TGTGCCACCAGGGGCCCTGGAAACACCATATATTTT.

This chain uses TRBV27 with TRBJ2-7, with TRBD2 matching 9 bases. The germline V gene has CDR1 MNHEY and CDR2 SMNVEV (reference sequence). This CDR3 is 15 amino acids long. With 6 bases clipped from V and 0 bases from J, the junction kept 6 bases outside the gene matches. DNA for the CDR3: TGTGCCAGCAGGTATAGCGGGGGCCCCTCCTACGAGCAGTACTTC. This translates into CASRYSGGPSYEQYF.

This chain joins TRBV6-1 and TRBJ1-1, with D uncertain. The V end was cut by 9 bases, the J end by 2 bases, with 16 bases between. This CDR3 has 14 residues. Germline CDR1 MNHNS, CDR2 SASEGT. The CDR3 protein is CARGFRTPNTEAFF. The CDR3 coding sequence is TGTGCCAGGGGGTTTCGCACTCCCAACACTGAAGCTTTCTTT.

This clone was found a few times. The chain has TRBV7-9 and TRBJ2-7; 7 bases map to TRBD1. With V trimmed by 5 bases and J by 3 bases, 7 bases remained unmatched. Germline CDR1 and CDR2: SEHNR and FQNEAQ (reference sequence). CDR3 length equals 14 residues. CDR3 in amino acids: CASSTRDSHYEQYF. The CDR3 DNA is TGTGCCAGCAGCACCCGGGACAGCCACTACGAGCAGTACTTC.

The chain employs TRBV11-2 and TRBJ1-4; a weak D match, TRBD1 (5 bases). The CDR3 consists of 15 residues. With 4 bases removed from V and 10 bases from J, the gap between germline ends came to 19 bases. Germline values: CDR1 SGHAT, CDR2 FQNNGV. The CDR3 loop reads CASSYTLGADVKLFF. For the CDR3, the DNA is TGTGCCAGCAGCTATACTTTAGGGGCCGATGTAAAACTGTTTTTT.

V and J are TRBV7-6 and TRBJ2-2, with D hard to call. Trimming left V 6 bases short and J 0 bases short, with 5 bases between. Germline V gives CDR1 SGHVS, CDR2 FNYEAQ. This CDR3 has 13 residues. CDR3 protein: CASRGANTGELFF. The DNA of the CDR3 is TGTGCCAGCAGAGGAGCGAACACCGGGGAGCTGTTTTTT.

The chain is built from TRBV29-1 and TRBJ2-5; 8 bases line up with TRBD1. This CDR3 region has 15 residues. Per the germline V gene, CDR1 is SQVTM and CDR2 is ANQGSEA. The V gene end was trimmed by 5 bases and the J gene end by 2 bases; junction bases not matched to a gene: 10. This CDR3 reads CSVPLRQGIQETQYF. The CDR3 bases are TGCAGCGTTCCCCTCCGACAGGGGATACAAGAGACCCAGTACTTC.

Only a few counts were recorded for this clone. J is TRBJ1-6 and V is TRBV6-5; D remains ambiguous. Germline V gene lookup returns CDR1 MNHEY and CDR2 SVGAGI. Trimming removed 8 bases from V and 7 bases from J, with 9 bases in between. CDR3 length: 12 amino acids. The CDR3 nucleotides read TGTGCCAGCTCTAACGGGAATTCACCCCTCCACTTT. Translation: CASSNGNSPLHF.

The chain recombines TRBV6-6 with TRBJ2-7; 9 bases are a match to TRBD1. J gave up 5 bases and V 4 bases, and 6 bases lay outside the gene matches. CDR1 and CDR2 from the germline V gene are MNHNY and SVGAGI (reference sequence). The CDR3 has 14 amino acids. Here the CDR3 reads CASSLQGAIDEQYF. The CDR3 DNA reads TGTGCCAGCAGTTTACAGGGGGCAATCGACGAGCAGTACTTC.

The chain has TRBV5-1 and TRBJ2-2; D is possibly TRBD2 (6 bases). Per germline, CDR1 SGHRS and CDR2 YFSETQ. The CDR3 is 16 amino acids. Trimming removed 4 bases from V and 1 base from J, with 14 bases in between. The DNA for the CDR3 is TGCGCCAGCAGCCCCGGGGACTTAGTGAACACCGGGGAGCTGTTTTTT. This encodes CASSPGDLVNTGELFF.

This chain uses TRBV13 with TRBJ2-3; 9 bases are a match to TRBD1. The CDR3 sequence is 15 residues long. CDR1 and CDR2 (germline): PRHDT, FYEKMQ (reference sequence). With 4 bases clipped from V and 0 bases from J, the junction kept 2 bases outside the gene matches. Here the CDR3 reads CASSYTGGSTDTQYF. CDR3 coding DNA: TGTGCCAGCAGCTATACAGGGGGCAGCACAGATACGCAGTATTTT.

The rearrangement joins TRBV5-4 to TRBJ2-5, with no clear D. V lost 3 bases to trimming and J lost 2 bases, with 2 bases between them. Germline-derived CDR1 and CDR2 are SGHNT and YYREEE (reference sequence). The CDR3 has 11 amino acids. The CDR3 loop reads CASSSQETQYF. DNA of the CDR3: TGTGCCAGCAGCTCTCAAGAGACCCAGTACTTC.

This clone was picked up one time. This chain links TRBV2 with TRBJ2-7, with 7 nucleotides matching TRBD2. Germline V gene lookup returns CDR1 SNHLY and CDR2 FYNNEI. V lost 3 bases to trimming and J lost 0 bases; unmatched junction nucleotides: 5. The CDR3 runs 15 residues. Written as DNA, the CDR3 is TGTGCCAGCAGTGACCCTAGCGGAAGCTCCTACGAGCAGTACTTC. Protein product: CASSDPSGSSYEQYF. The whole variable domain, filled in from reference TRBV2 and TRBJ2-7, reads EPEVTQTPSHQVTQMGQEVILRCVPISNHLYFYWYRQILGQKVEFLVSFYNNEISEKSEIFDDQFSVERPDGSNFTLKIRSTKLEDSAMYFCASSDPSGSSYEQYFGPGTRLTVT.

This sequence joins TRBV27 and TRBJ2-7, with TRBD1 matching 10 bases. CDR1 is MNHEY, CDR2 SMNVEV, per germline (reference sequence). The ends lost 5 bases at V and 2 bases at J; junction bases unmatched: 6. The CDR3 is made up of 15 amino acids. In DNA form, the CDR3 reads TGTGCCAGCAGTCCGACAGGGGGCCCGACCTACGAGCAGTACTTC. The encoded protein is CASSPTGGPTYEQYF.

J is TRBJ1-1 and V is TRBV6-5; possible D gene TRBD1, 6 bases. Trimming removed 3 bases from V and 7 bases from J, with 15 bases in between. The CDR3 loop spans 14 amino acids. Germline-derived CDR1 and CDR2 are MNHEY and SVGAGI. This CDR3 is CASSYHGGQDEAFF. CDR3 sequence (DNA): TGTGCCAGCAGTTATCATGGGGGCCAGGATGAAGCTTTCTTT.

This chain connects TRBV28 to TRBJ2-7, with 7 bases aligning to TRBD1. This CDR3 has 14 amino acids. The germline V gene encodes CDR1 MDHEN and CDR2 SYDVKM. Trimming removed 5 bases from V and 6 bases from J; junction bases left unmatched: 10. Here the CDR3 DNA reads TGTGCCAGCAGTCTACAGGGGATTTTCGGCGAGCAGTACTTC. Its protein is CASSLQGIFGEQYF.

The rearrangement uses TRBV30 and TRBJ2-6, with D perhaps matching TRBD2 (5 bases). There are 14 residues in the CDR3. V lost 0 bases and J 2 bases, leaving 5 bases between the germline ends. Per germline, CDR1 GTSNPN and CDR2 SVGIG (reference sequence). The chain's CDR3 is CAWSVGAGANVLTF. The CDR3 DNA reads TGTGCCTGGAGTGTCGGGGCTGGGGCCAACGTCCTGACTTTC.

V and J are TRBV4-1 and TRBJ1-2, with D possibly being TRBD1 (6 bases). CDR3 length: 15 amino acids. Trimming stripped 0 bases from V and 5 bases from J, with 13 bases between. Germline CDR1 reads MGHRA; CDR2 reads YSYEKL. The CDR3 nucleotides read TGCGCCAGCAGCCAAGATAGGGGGGGCCATTATGGCTACACCTTC. Its protein product is CASSQDRGGHYGYTF.

The V gene is TRBV2, the J gene TRBJ2-7, with D tentatively TRBD1 (6 bases). Deletions cut 1 base from V and 3 bases from J, with 7 bases between. The CDR3 has 13 amino acids. Germline CDR1 reads SNHLY; CDR2 reads FYNNEI. This chain's CDR3 is CASSEGDNYEQYF. As DNA, the CDR3 is TGTGCCAGCAGTGAAGGGGACAACTACGAGCAGTACTTC.

The rearrangement uses TRBV15 and TRBJ2-1, with D unclear. This CDR3 is built from 12 residues. CDR1 and CDR2 (germline): LNHNV, YYDKDF (reference sequence). V lost 3 bases to trimming and J lost 9 bases, with 9 bases between them. The CDR3 DNA follows: TGTGCCACCAGCAGGTCTCAACTTGAGCAGTTCTTC. This sequence encodes CATSRSQLEQFF.

J is TRBJ1-6 and V is TRBV9, with 9 bases matching TRBD1. The germline V gene encodes CDR1 SGDLS and CDR2 YYNGEE. V dropped 3 bases and J dropped 7; count of bases not matched to a gene: 5. The CDR3 has 15 amino acids. The CDR3 region is CASSDSGTGNSPLHF. The CDR3 DNA reads TGTGCCAGCAGCGACTCCGGGACAGGGAATTCACCCCTCCACTTT.

This chain connects TRBV5-7 to TRBJ2-4; no firm D call. TRBV5-7 is designated an ORF whose function remains uncertain. This CDR3 contains 18 residues. V lost 4 bases to trimming and J lost 1 base, with 21 bases between them. CDR3 in amino acids: CASSAEPVHNRAKNIQYF. The CDR3 DNA follows: TGTGCCAGCAGCGCGGAGCCCGTCCATAATCGCGCCAAAAACATTCAGTACTTC.

A few counts support this clone. This chain joins TRBV29-1 and TRBJ2-7; 8 bases agree with TRBD1. The CDR3 has 12 residues. The junction had 1 base not matched to a gene; V was cut back by 1 base and J by 5 bases. The germline gives CDR1 SQVTM, CDR2 ANQGSEA. The CDR3 sequence is CSVEAGGHEQYF. CDR3 sequence (DNA): TGCAGCGTTGAAGCAGGGGGCCACGAGCAGTACTTC.

The chain has TRBV15 and TRBJ2-2, with D perhaps TRBD1 (6 bases). CDR1 is LNHNV and CDR2 is YYDKDF in the germline V gene (reference sequence). Between the trimmed V and J ends, which lost 3 bases and 4 bases, there was a span of 18 bases. The CDR3 consists of 17 residues. CDR3 loop: CATSRERQVLITGELFF. The CDR3 DNA reads as TGTGCCACCAGCAGGGAAAGACAGGTTCTTATCACCGGGGAGCTGTTTTTT. The full variable domain, completed using reference TRBV15 and TRBJ2-2, is DAMVIQNPRYQVTQFGKPVTLSCSQTLNHNVMYWYQQKSSQAPKLLFHYYDKDFNNEADTPDNFQSRRPNTSFCFLDIRSPGLGDTAMYLCATSRERQVLITGELFFGEGSRLTVL.

The chain is built from TRBV19 and TRBJ2-7; D call uncertain. The V end was cut by 0 bases, the J end by 3 bases, with 12 bases between. The CDR3 consists of 15 residues. Germline V gene lookup returns CDR1 LNHDA and CDR2 SQIVND (reference sequence). The CDR3 DNA sequence: TGTGCCAGTAGTATAGAACTTGATTCCGGCTACGAGCAGTACTTC. Its translation is CASSIELDSGYEQYF. Using reference TRBV19 and TRBJ2-7 for the parts outside the CDR3, the full variable domain is DGGITQSPKYLFRKEGQNVTLSCEQNLNHDAMYWYRQDPGQGLRLIYYSQIVNDFQKGDIAEGYSVSREKKESFPLTVTSAQKNPTAFYLCASSIELDSGYEQYFGPGTRLTVT.

The V and J genes are TRBV4-2 and TRBJ2-1, with 8 bases fitting TRBD2. Per the germline V gene, CDR1 is LGHNA and CDR2 is YNFKEQ. This CDR3 is 14 amino acids long. V gave up 1 base and J gave up 6 bases; unmatched junction bases: 2. In nucleotides, the CDR3 is TGTGCCAGCAGCCAAGCCGGGGGGGGCAATGAGCAGTTCTTC. This translates into CASSQAGGGNEQFF.

This clone was observed a single time. This chain uses TRBV6-1 with TRBJ2-7; the D is unclear. Trimming cost V 4 bases and J 0 bases, with 13 bases left between them. This CDR3 spans 15 amino acids. The germline V gene has CDR1 MNHNS and CDR2 SASEGT. CDR3 DNA sequence: TGTGCCAGCAGTGGTATAGGTTCTTCCTCCTACGAGCAGTACTTC. It yields the protein CASSGIGSSSYEQYF.